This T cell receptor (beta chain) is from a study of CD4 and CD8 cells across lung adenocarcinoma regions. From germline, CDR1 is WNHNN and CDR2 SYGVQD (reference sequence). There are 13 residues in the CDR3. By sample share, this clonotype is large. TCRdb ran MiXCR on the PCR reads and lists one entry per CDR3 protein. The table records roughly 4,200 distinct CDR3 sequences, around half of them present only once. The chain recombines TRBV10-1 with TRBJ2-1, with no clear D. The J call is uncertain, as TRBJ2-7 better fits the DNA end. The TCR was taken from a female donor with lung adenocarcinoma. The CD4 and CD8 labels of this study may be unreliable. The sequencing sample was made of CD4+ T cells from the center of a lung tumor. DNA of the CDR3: TGCGCCAGCAGTGAGTCCCCGACCCACGAGCAGTACTTC. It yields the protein CASSESPTHEQYF.